This T cell receptor (beta chain) was documented in a study of T cell repertoires in cytomegalovirus infection. Study-wide background: Carrying CMV and the relevant HLA type showed in public TCR beta signatures. Broader study findings: Carriers of CMV and the relevant HLA type were discriminated by public TCR beta frequency.

TCRdb re-analysed the reads in MiXCR, keeping a single row per CDR3 protein. The data contain approximately 750,000 distinct CDR3 sequences, 35% to 45% of them singletons. This clonotype has at least ten counts. Its target is unknown. The trim removed 5 bases at V and 0 bases at J, leaving 10 bases unmatched. This CDR3 is 17 amino acids long. The germline V gene has CDR1 SGHTA and CDR2 FQGNSA. The sequenced sample consisted of PBMCs. The chain employs TRBV7-2 and TRBJ2-7, with 10 bases fitting TRBD1. This sequence was found in a human donor in good health (CMV status not recorded). Some clones in this sample may be carry-over from other donors' samples. In DNA form, the CDR3 reads TGTGCCAGCAGCCGAGGATCCGGGACAGGGGACTCCTACGAGCAGTACTTC. Protein: CASSRGSGTGDSYEQYF.